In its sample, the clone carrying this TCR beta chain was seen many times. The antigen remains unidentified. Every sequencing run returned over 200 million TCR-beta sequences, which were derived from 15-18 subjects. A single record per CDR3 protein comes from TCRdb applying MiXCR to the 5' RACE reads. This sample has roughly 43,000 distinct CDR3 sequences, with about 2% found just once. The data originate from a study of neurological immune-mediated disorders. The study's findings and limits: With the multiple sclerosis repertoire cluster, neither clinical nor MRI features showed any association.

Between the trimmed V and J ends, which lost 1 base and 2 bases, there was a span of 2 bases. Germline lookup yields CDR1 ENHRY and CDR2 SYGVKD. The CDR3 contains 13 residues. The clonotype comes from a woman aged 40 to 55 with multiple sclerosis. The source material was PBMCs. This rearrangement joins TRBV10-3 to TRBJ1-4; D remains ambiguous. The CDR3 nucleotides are TGTGCCATCAGTGAGTGGACTAATGAAAAACTGTTTTTT. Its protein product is CAISEWTNEKLFF.